Shown below are 14 T cell receptor beta chains from a single sample sequenced in a study of tumor-infiltrating lymphocytes in primary liver carcinoma. Out of unsorted whole blood came the blood RNA, and germline DNA was extracted as well. Production of TCR beta cDNA used around 500 ng total RNA together with a constant-region primer. Three-round nested multiplex PCR performed with slightly modified ARM-PCR produced the TCR beta libraries. A C-beta reverse primer and TRBV1-TRBV30 forward primers served in each of the first two PCR rounds, at around 10 cycles apiece. TCRdb reprocessed the multiplex PCR reads with MiXCR, giving one entry per CDR3 protein. The sample includes 310,000 or so distinct CDR3 sequences, approximately 58% seen only once; the top ten take approximately 15%. Sequenced material: peripheral blood. The source of these receptors is a woman aged 25-40 years with primary liver carcinoma and hepatitis B virus infection.

The V call is TRBV13, the J call TRBJ2-1; tentatively, D is TRBD2 (6 bases). V dropped 2 bases and J dropped 8 bases, with 13 bases sitting between them. Per the germline V gene, CDR1 is PRHDT and CDR2 is FYEKMQ (reference sequence). The CDR3 extends over 14 amino acids. The CDR3 nucleotides are TGTGCCAGCAGCTTAACGCCTAGGGACTATGAGCAGTTCTTC. Protein sequence: CASSLTPRDYEQFF.

The chain joins TRBV28 to TRBJ1-1, with TRBD1 identical over 7 bases. This CDR3 is 16 amino acids long. Germline V gene data show CDR1 as MDHEN and CDR2 as SYDVKM. The trim removed 1 base at V and 1 base at J, leaving 6 bases unmatched. The CDR3 reads CASSLSGGYWNTEAFF. The CDR3 DNA sequence: TGTGCCAGCAGTTTATCAGGGGGGTATTGGAACACTGAAGCTTTCTTT. The complete variable domain, with remaining parts taken from reference TRBV28 and TRBJ1-1, reads DVKVTQSSRYLVKRTGEKVFLECVQDMDHENMFWYRQDPGLGLRLIYFSYDVKMKEKGDIPEGYSVSREKKERFSLILESASTNQTSMYLCASSLSGGYWNTEAFFGQGTRLTVV.

The table lists this clonotype with many counts. The J gene is TRBJ1-2, the V gene TRBV11-2; no reliable D call. Per germline, CDR1 SGHAT and CDR2 FQNNGV. CDR3 length equals 11 residues. V lost 4 bases and J lost 8, with 8 bases in between. The CDR3 protein is CASSSPGGYTF. The CDR3 nucleotides are TGTGCCAGCAGCTCCCCCGGGGGCTACACCTTC.

The chain joins TRBV7-9 to TRBJ2-1; 14 bases fit TRBD2. Germline assignment: CDR1 SEHNR and CDR2 FQNEAQ (reference sequence). The junction had 4 bases not matched to a gene; V was cut back by 5 bases and J by 7 bases. This CDR3 is built from 15 residues. The CDR3 DNA sequence: TGTGCCAGCAGCCGCGGACTAGCGGGAGGTAATGAGCAGTTCTTC. Protein: CASSRGLAGGNEQFF.

CDR3: CASNGQGFPEQYF. Here the CDR3 DNA reads TGTGCCAGCAATGGACAGGGGTTCCCCGAGCAGTACTTC. This chain joins TRBV28 and TRBJ2-7; TRBD1 matches 9 bases. From germline, CDR1 is MDHEN and CDR2 SYDVKM. CDR3 length: 13 amino acids. Trimming cost V 7 bases and J 6 bases; bases outside gene matches: 7.

As regards this clonotype: A much larger clonotype is one base distant, so this may be a read error. The gene calls are TRBV29-1 and TRBJ1-2; tentative D call: TRBD1 (6 bases). CDR3 length: 11 residues. Per the germline V gene, CDR1 is SQVTM and CDR2 is ANQGSEA. The V end lost 7 bases, the J end lost 3 bases, and 9 bases lay between the germline ends. The DNA of the CDR3 is TGCAGCGCCACAGGGCACTATGGCTACACCTTC. Translated, it gives CSATGHYGYTF.

As to this clonotype: A clone one base away is much larger, so this may be a read error. The chain combines TRBV6-5 with TRBJ2-5, with 8 bases lining up with TRBD1. This CDR3 has 15 amino acids. The trim removed 4 bases at V and 4 bases at J, leaving 8 bases unmatched. The germline V gene encodes CDR1 MNHEY and CDR2 SVGAGI. CDR3 in DNA: TGTGCCAGCAGTTCGCTCTGGACAGGGAGAGAGACCCAGTACTTC. Translation gives CASSSLWTGRETQYF.

A remark on this clonotype: A much larger clone lies one base from this, so it may be a read error. This chain connects TRBV12-3 or TRBV12-4 to TRBJ2-7; D may be TRBD2 (6 bases). V was cut by 7 bases and J by 0 bases, with 19 bases left in between. This CDR3 spans 16 amino acids. The CDR3 bases are TGTGCCAGCACCCGCGGGGCAAGGGGCATCTCCTACGAGCAGTACTTC. Translation: CASTRGARGISYEQYF.

The rearrangement joins TRBV14 to TRBJ2-1; 9 bases are shared with TRBD2. V was clipped by 1 base and J by 10 bases; unmatched bases: 11. The CDR3 length is 16 residues. Germline CDR1 is SGHDN and CDR2 is FVKESK. CDR3 bases: TGTGCCAGCAGCCAAGGATTAATAGCGGGAGCGGAAGAGCAGTTCTTC. Residues: CASSQGLIAGAEEQFF.

Details on this clonotype: A much larger clone lies one base from this, so it may be a read error. The rearrangement uses TRBV11-1 and TRBJ2-1; 8 bases line up with TRBD2. Trimming at V came to 5 bases and at J to 12 bases, leaving 15 bases not matched to a gene. CDR1 SGHAT and CDR2 FQDESV come from the germline V gene (reference sequence). The CDR3 consists of 15 residues. In DNA form, the CDR3 reads TGTGCCAGCAGCAAAACGGGAGGGCCTAACCATGGGCAGTTCTTC. Its protein is CASSKTGGPNHGQFF.

In this sample, this clonotype turned up many times. The rearrangement joins TRBV4-2 to TRBJ2-5; 8 bases align to TRBD2. The CDR3 consists of 16 residues. The germline V gene has CDR1 LGHNA and CDR2 YNFKEQ. V lost 5 bases to trimming and J lost 1 base; unmatched junction nucleotides: 9. CDR3 in DNA: TGTGCCAGCAGCACCCGACTAGCGAGGGGCCAAGAGACCCAGTACTTC. Translation: CASSTRLARGQETQYF.

With regard to this clonotype: Relative to the germline gene, one junction end is altered; a read error may explain this. The chain is built from TRBV11-2 and TRBJ2-7, with 9 bases fitting TRBD2. The CDR3 is 15 amino acids. Germline values: CDR1 SGHAT, CDR2 FQNNGV. The CDR3 reads CAVSFTNSGGNEQYF. The CDR3 DNA sequence: TGTGCCGTCAGCTTTACCAATAGCGGGGGTAACGAGCAGTACTTT.

This clonotype appeared a few times. This chain links TRBV6-5 with TRBJ2-1, with a weak D call TRBD2 (5 bases). The V end lost 7 bases, the J end lost 0 bases, and 10 bases lay between the germline ends. This CDR3 is 14 amino acids long. The germline gives CDR1 MNHEY, CDR2 SVGAGI. The CDR3 reads CASKEGGSYNEQFF. In DNA form, the CDR3 reads TGTGCCAGCAAAGAAGGAGGCTCCTACAATGAGCAGTTCTTC.

The count of this clonotype is one. The chain carries TRBV13 and TRBJ2-7, with TRBD2 identical over 7 bases. The CDR3 contains 15 residues. Germline CDR1 PRHDT, CDR2 FYEKMQ (reference sequence). The ends lost 2 bases at V and 0 bases at J; junction bases unmatched: 4. The CDR3 DNA follows: TGTGCCAGCAGCTTAAGCGGGGTAAGCTCCTACGAGCAGTACTTC. Its protein product is CASSLSGVSSYEQYF.